The 10 T cell receptor beta chains below were found in one sample sequenced in a study of shared clonotypes between healthy human individuals. The table came from immunoSEQ multiplex PCR; TCRdb's copy has only in-frame clones and leaves some out. The sample yields over 850,000 clones, approximately 78% seen once. The sequenced sample was memory CD4+ T cells from PBMCs. Subset noted: CD45RA-negative fraction. The receptors derive from a young man in good health. Some clones in this sample may be carry-over from other donors' samples.

This chain uses TRBV5-4 with TRBJ2-5, with D uncertain. The CDR3 covers 13 residues. The germline V gene has CDR1 SGHNT and CDR2 YYREEE (reference sequence). V was shortened by 4 bases and J by 0 bases, with 7 bases between the two germline ends. CDR3 nucleotide sequence: TGTGCCAGCAGCCCCCAGTACCAAGAGACCCAGTACTTC. As protein: CASSPQYQETQYF.

This rearrangement joins TRBV27 to TRBJ1-4; TRBD1 aligns across 10 bases. The germline V gene encodes CDR1 MNHEY and CDR2 SMNVEV (reference sequence). The length of the CDR3 is 13 residues. The junction had 6 bases not matched to a gene; V was cut back by 9 bases and J by 8 bases. The CDR3 is CASRDRGREKLFF. CDR3 coding DNA: TGTGCCAGTAGGGACAGGGGACGGGAAAAACTGTTTTTT.

The sample holds one count of this clone. The rearrangement uses TRBV19 and TRBJ1-5, with a weak D call TRBD1 (5 bases). Germline CDR1 reads LNHDA; CDR2 reads SQIVND (reference sequence). The V end was cut by 0 bases, the J end by 1 base, with 10 bases between. This CDR3 contains 16 residues. The CDR3: CASSIDMGRSNQPQHF. The CDR3 DNA reads as TGTGCCAGTAGTATAGATATGGGGCGAAGCAATCAGCCCCAGCATTTT. The full variable domain, with the rest looked up from reference TRBV19 and TRBJ1-5, is DGGITQSPKYLFRKEGQNVTLSCEQNLNHDAMYWYRQDPGQGLRLIYYSQIVNDFQKGDIAEGYSVSREKKESFPLTVTSAQKNPTAFYLCASSIDMGRSNQPQHFGDGTRLSIL.

The chain links TRBV4-2 to TRBJ1-2; no reliable D call. The germline CDR1 and CDR2 sequences are LGHNA and YNFKEQ. The CDR3 length is 15 residues. V shed 2 bases and J shed 7 bases, with 17 bases lying between them. The CDR3 loop reads CASSQLELNGVGYTF. In DNA, the CDR3 is TGTGCCAGCAGCCAACTAGAGTTGAATGGAGTTGGCTACACCTTC.

This chain links TRBV5-6 with TRBJ2-3; no definite D call. Germline CDR1 is SGHDT and CDR2 is YYEEEE. This CDR3 contains 14 residues. Trimming pared 2 bases from V and 2 bases from J, leaving 9 bases between. In DNA, the CDR3 is TGTGCCAGCAGCTTAACTTACAACACAGATACGCAGTATTTT. Its translation: CASSLTYNTDTQYF. Combining the CDR3 with reference TRBV5-6 and TRBJ2-3 gives the whole variable domain DAGVTQSPTHLIKTRGQQVTLRCSPKSGHDTVSWYQQALGQGPQFIFQYYEEEERQRGNFPDRFSGHQFPNYSSELNVNALLLGDSALYLCASSLTYNTDTQYFGPGTRLTVL.

V is TRBV25-1 and J is TRBJ2-5; TRBD1 might be the D (6 bases). This CDR3 has 16 amino acids. In germline, CDR1 is MGHDK, CDR2 SYGVNS. Trimming left V 1 base short and J 1 base short, with 13 bases between. The CDR3 loop reads CASSEWGRGTQETQYF. DNA for the CDR3: TGTGCCAGCAGTGAATGGGGCAGGGGTACCCAAGAGACCCAGTACTTC.

The rearrangement joins TRBV18 to TRBJ2-2, with 7 positions matching TRBD2. The CDR3 consists of 16 residues. CDR1 is KGHSH, CDR2 LQKENI, per germline. V was clipped by 2 bases and J by 0 bases; unmatched bases: 3. The DNA for the CDR3 is TGTGCCAGCTCACCAGATCTAGCGGCGAACACCGGGGAGCTGTTTTTT. This codes for CASSPDLAANTGELFF.

This rearrangement joins TRBV15 to TRBJ1-2, with TRBD1 identical over 8 bases. This CDR3 has 15 residues. Germline CDR1 reads LNHNV; CDR2 reads YYDKDF (reference sequence). V was pared by 4 bases and J by 2 bases, with 6 bases of the junction left unmatched. CDR3 sequence reads: CATSTRDRPNYGYTF. CDR3 DNA sequence: TGTGCCACCAGCACTCGGGACAGGCCGAACTATGGCTACACCTTC.

The chain uses TRBV6-1 and TRBJ1-2; TRBD1 matches 9 bases. The germline gives CDR1 MNHNS, CDR2 SASEGT. The V and J ends lost 3 bases and 2 bases, in that order; junction bases with no gene match: 7. The CDR3 contains 16 residues. The CDR3 region is CASSDPGQGYNYGYTF. CDR3 DNA: TGTGCCAGCAGTGACCCGGGACAGGGCTACAACTATGGCTACACCTTC.

The chain uses TRBV7-9 and TRBJ2-3; TRBD2 aligns across 9 bases. The CDR3 loop spans 16 amino acids. The V segment lost 1 base and the J segment 4 bases; nucleotides outside the gene matches: 6. In germline, CDR1 is SEHNR, CDR2 FQNEAQ (reference sequence). The CDR3 DNA follows: TGTGCCAGCAGCTTAGTTGCCGGCGGGAGGGCAGATACGCAGTATTTT. It yields the protein CASSLVAGGRADTQYF. Variable domain in full (rest from reference TRBV7-9 and TRBJ2-3): DTGVSQNPRHKITKRGQNVTFRCDPISEHNRLYWYRQTLGQGPEFLTYFQNEAQLEKSRLLSDRFSAERPKGSFSTLEIQRTEQGDSAMYLCASSLVAGGRADTQYFGPGTRLTVL.